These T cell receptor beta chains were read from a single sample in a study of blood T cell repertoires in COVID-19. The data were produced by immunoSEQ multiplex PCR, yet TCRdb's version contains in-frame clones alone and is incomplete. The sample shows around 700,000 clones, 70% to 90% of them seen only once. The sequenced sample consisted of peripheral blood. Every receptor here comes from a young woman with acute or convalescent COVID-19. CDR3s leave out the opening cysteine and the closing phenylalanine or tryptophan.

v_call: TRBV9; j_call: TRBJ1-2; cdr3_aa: ASSLMEGWDGYT
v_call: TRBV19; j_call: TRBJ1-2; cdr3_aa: ASSQGWERYGYT
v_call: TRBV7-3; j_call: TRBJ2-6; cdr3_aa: ASSAGQGAWGANVLT
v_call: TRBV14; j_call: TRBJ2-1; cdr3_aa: ASSRIRGNEQF
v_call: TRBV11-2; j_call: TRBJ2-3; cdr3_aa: ASSSYPGLETTDTQY
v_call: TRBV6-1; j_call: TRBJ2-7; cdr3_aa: ASSEEYTLAYEQY
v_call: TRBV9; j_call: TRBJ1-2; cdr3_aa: ASSVSGELGGYT
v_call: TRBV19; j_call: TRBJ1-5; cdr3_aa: ASSIDRGSNQPQH
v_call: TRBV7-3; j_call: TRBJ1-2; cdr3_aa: ASTLGDRRSKPYGYT
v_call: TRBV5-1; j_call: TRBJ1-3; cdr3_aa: ASSRDRTGERNTIY
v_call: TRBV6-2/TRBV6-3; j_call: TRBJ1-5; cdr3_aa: ASSYRGNSNQPQH
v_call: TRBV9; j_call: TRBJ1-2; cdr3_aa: ASSAARTAPRPNYGYT
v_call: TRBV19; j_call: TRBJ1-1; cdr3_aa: ASSGHRGGNTEAF
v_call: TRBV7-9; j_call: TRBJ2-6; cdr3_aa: ASAGRSDRWSGANVLT
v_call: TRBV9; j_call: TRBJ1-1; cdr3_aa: ASSPPLEGGGTEAF
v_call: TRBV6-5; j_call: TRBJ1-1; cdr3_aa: ARGQVFTEAF
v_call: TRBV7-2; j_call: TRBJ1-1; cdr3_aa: ASSFVGQLNTEAF
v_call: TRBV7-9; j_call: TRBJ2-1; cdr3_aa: ASSSTGVPYNEQF
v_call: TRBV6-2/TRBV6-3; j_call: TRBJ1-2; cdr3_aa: ASSVAGVLSGYT
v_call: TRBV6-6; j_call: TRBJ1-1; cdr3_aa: ASRNLQGAPTEAF
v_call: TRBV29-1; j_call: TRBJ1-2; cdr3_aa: SGQGDYGYT
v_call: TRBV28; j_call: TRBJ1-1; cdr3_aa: ASSFPTGGGNTEAF
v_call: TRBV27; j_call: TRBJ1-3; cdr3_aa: ASSPLIPPASGNTIY
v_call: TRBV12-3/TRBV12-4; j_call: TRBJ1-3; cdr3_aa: ASSLVVVNTIY
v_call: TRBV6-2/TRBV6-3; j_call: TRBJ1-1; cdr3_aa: ASTPSGGTNTEAF
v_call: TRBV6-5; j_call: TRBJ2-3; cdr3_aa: ASSSAGHSTDTQY
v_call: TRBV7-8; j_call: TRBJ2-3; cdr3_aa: ASGDETGGGTDTQY
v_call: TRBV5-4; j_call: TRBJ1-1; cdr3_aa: ASSSAVRGSVTEAF
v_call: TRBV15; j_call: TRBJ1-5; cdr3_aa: ATSLSGGAQPQH
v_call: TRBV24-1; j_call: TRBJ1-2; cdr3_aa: ATSDSGGGGYT
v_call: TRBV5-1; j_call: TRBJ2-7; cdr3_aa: ASSLAFSGGSYEQY
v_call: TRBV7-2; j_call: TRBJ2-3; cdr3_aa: ASSPSGGGTDTQY
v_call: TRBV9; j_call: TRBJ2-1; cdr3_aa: ASSLQGDTRLNEQF
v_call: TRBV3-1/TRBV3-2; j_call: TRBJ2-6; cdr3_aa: ASSQRPVGGTGANVLT
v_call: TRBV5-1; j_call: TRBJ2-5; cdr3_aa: ASSLEGGAGWYQETQY
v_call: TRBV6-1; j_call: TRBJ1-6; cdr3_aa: ASSESHDNSPLH
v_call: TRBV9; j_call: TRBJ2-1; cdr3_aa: ASERGQNEQF
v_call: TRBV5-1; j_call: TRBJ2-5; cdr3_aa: ASSPGLQETQY
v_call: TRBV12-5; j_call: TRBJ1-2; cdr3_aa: ASAQAGGYT
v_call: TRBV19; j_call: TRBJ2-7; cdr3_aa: ASSIGGGDIGYEQY
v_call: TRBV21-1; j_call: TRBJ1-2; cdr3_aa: ASSLGGRAGYT
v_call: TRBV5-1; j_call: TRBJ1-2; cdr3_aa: ASRRTGDYGYT
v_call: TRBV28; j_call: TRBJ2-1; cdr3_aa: ASRLAGGPGNEQF
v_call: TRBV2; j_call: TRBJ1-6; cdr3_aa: ASSEKGQGRNSPLH
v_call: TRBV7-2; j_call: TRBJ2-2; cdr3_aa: ASSLGGFGTGELF
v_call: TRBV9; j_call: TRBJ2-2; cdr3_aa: ASSVGSRENTGELF
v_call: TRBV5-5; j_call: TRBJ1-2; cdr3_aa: ASRPRRTGRADYGYT
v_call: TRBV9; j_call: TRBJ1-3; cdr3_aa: ASSGHRVSYGNTIY
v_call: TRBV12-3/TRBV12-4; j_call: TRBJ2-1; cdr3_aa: ASINRVNEQF
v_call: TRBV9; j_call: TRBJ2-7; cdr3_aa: ASSKTSSYEQY
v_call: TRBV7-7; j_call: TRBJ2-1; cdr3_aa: ASSPLLQGNEQF